Presented here are 21 T cell receptor beta chains from one specimen sequenced in a study of blood T cells in healthy people across ages. For the second PCR, which ran for about 6 to 12 cycles, a sample-barcoded 5' primer and a J-beta primer mix were used. TCRdb re-analysed the 5' RACE reads in MiXCR, keeping a single row per CDR3 protein. The table records around 710,000 distinct CDR3 sequences, approximately 39% of them present only once. Material: blood. The receptors originated from a woman in her fifties or sixties in good health.

The rearrangement joins TRBV12-3 or TRBV12-4 to TRBJ2-3; D possibly corresponds to TRBD2 (5 bases). The CDR3 spans 13 residues. Deletions cut 7 bases from V and 4 bases from J, with 12 bases between. The CDR3 loop reads CASTGSTADTQYF. The CDR3 DNA is TGTGCCAGCACGGGGTCGACGGCAGATACGCAGTATTTT.

This clonotype was picked up a small number of times. The chain carries TRBV28 and TRBJ1-2; D remains ambiguous. Germline V gene data show CDR1 as MDHEN and CDR2 as SYDVKM. This CDR3 region has 12 residues. V lost 9 bases to trimming and J lost 2 bases, with 10 bases between them. The CDR3 sequence: CARRFSNYGYTF. CDR3 in DNA: TGTGCCAGACGCTTCTCGAACTATGGCTACACCTTC.

The V call is TRBV14, the J call TRBJ1-3; D gene uncertain. Germline CDR1 reads SGHDN; CDR2 reads FVKESK. V was shortened by 1 base and J by 0 bases, with 10 bases between the two germline ends. The CDR3 sequence is 16 residues long. The DNA of the CDR3 is TGTGCCAGCAGCCAAGCGGGTGGCTCCTCTGGAAACACCATATATTTT. This translates into CASSQAGGSSGNTIYF.

This chain connects TRBV6-2 or TRBV6-3 to TRBJ2-1; tentatively, D is TRBD2 (5 bases). Trimming removed 3 bases from V and 6 bases from J, with 12 bases in between. The CDR3 length is 14 residues. CDR1 is MNHEY, CDR2 SVGEGT, per germline. CDR3 sequence: CASSYPPSSNEQFF. Written as DNA, the CDR3 is TGTGCCAGCAGTTATCCCCCTAGCAGCAATGAGCAGTTCTTC.

The chain uses TRBV20-1 and TRBJ2-3; 8 bases map to TRBD2. This CDR3 region has 15 residues. V gave up 6 bases and J gave up 4 bases; unmatched junction bases: 12. Germline V CDR1 and CDR2: DFQATT, SNEGSKA (reference sequence). The CDR3 is CSAHRAAAGADTQYF. CDR3 sequence (DNA): TGCAGTGCACACAGAGCTGCAGCGGGGGCAGATACGCAGTATTTT.

The genes are TRBV7-8 and TRBJ2-3; D unresolved. The CDR3 has 14 amino acids. Germline-derived CDR1 and CDR2 are SGHVS and FQNEAQ. Between the trimmed V and J ends, which lost 1 base and 2 bases, there was a span of 7 bases. The CDR3 DNA reads as TGTGCCAGCAGCTTAGAGAACCCCACAGATACGCAGTATTTT. Protein sequence: CASSLENPTDTQYF.

In this sample, this clonotype turned up many times. The genes are TRBV5-1 and TRBJ1-1; a possible D gene is TRBD1 (6 bases). Germline V gene lookup returns CDR1 SGHRS and CDR2 YFSETQ. The ends were cut back, 1 base at V and 4 bases at J, with 11 bases in the middle. The CDR3 extends over 14 amino acids. DNA of the CDR3: TGCGCCAGCAGCTTGTCACAGGGAAGCACTGAAGCTTTCTTT. Its protein is CASSLSQGSTEAFF.

The V and J genes are TRBV20-1 and TRBJ2-6, with 7 bases fitting TRBD2. The CDR3 sequence is 17 residues long. J was trimmed by 0 bases and V by 0 bases; bases with no gene match: 5. Germline V gives CDR1 DFQATT, CDR2 SNEGSKA (reference sequence). The DNA for the CDR3 is TGCAGTGCTAGAGATCGGGGCGGGGGCTCTGGGGCCAACGTCCTGACTTTC. This codes for CSARDRGGGSGANVLTF.

This clonotype was recorded a few times. V and J are TRBV27 and TRBJ2-1; 11 positions match TRBD1. The V segment lost 3 bases and the J segment 1 base; nucleotides outside the gene matches: 2. Germline assignment: CDR1 MNHEY and CDR2 SMNVEV (reference sequence). The length of the CDR3 is 16 residues. In DNA form, the CDR3 reads TGTGCCAGCAGTTTGGGACAGGGGGTGTCCTACAATGAGCAGTTCTTC. Translating it yields CASSLGQGVSYNEQFF.

The J gene is TRBJ2-3, the V gene TRBV20-1; TRBD1 is a possible D gene (5 bases). Trimming pared 6 bases from V and 4 bases from J, leaving 17 bases between. Germline-derived CDR1 and CDR2 are DFQATT and SNEGSKA (reference sequence). The CDR3 has 14 amino acids. CDR3 nucleotides: TGCAGTGCCTATAGTGGGTCAGGGCCAGATACGCAGTATTTT. Translating gives CSAYSGSGPDTQYF.

This rearrangement joins TRBV28 to TRBJ2-5; 10 nucleotides line up with TRBD2. The DNA end favors TRBJ2-7, so the J call may be wrong. The germline CDR1 and CDR2 sequences are MDHEN and SYDVKM. The CDR3 contains 20 residues. CDR3: CASTTARGQIAGGISYEQYF. CDR3 coding DNA: TGTGCCAGCACCACCGCCAGGGGGCAAATAGCGGGAGGTATCTCCTACGAGCAGTACTTC.

CDR3: CASSQDRAHSTEAFF. CDR3 coding DNA: TGCGCCAGCAGCCAAGATAGGGCACACTCCACTGAAGCTTTCTTT. This chain joins TRBV4-3 and TRBJ1-1; D is undetermined. This CDR3 contains 15 residues. The ends were cut back, 0 bases at V and 4 bases at J, with 12 bases in the middle. In germline, CDR1 is LGHNA, CDR2 YSLEER.

The J gene is TRBJ2-1, the V gene TRBV5-5; no definite D call. Germline CDR1 reads SGHKS; CDR2 reads YYEKEE (reference sequence). V lost 0 bases, J lost 0 bases, and 4 bases lay in between. The CDR3 totals 14 residues. As DNA, the CDR3 is TGTGCCAGCAGCTTGGAACGCTCCTACAATGAGCAGTTCTTC. This gives the protein CASSLERSYNEQFF.

The chain combines TRBV19 with TRBJ1-6, with D perhaps matching TRBD1 (5 bases). Trimming cost V 5 bases and J 7 bases, with 12 bases left between them. Germline V gene lookup returns CDR1 LNHDA and CDR2 SQIVND (reference sequence). The CDR3 runs 14 residues. The CDR3 DNA reads TGTGCCAGTAGTCTCAGGGAATCGAATTCACCCCTCCACTTT. Translated, it gives CASSLRESNSPLHF.

In this sample, this clonotype turned up a few times. The chain employs TRBV12-3 or TRBV12-4 and TRBJ2-3, with D maybe TRBD2 (6 bases). The V end lost 5 bases, the J end lost 4 bases, and 13 bases lay between the germline ends. The CDR3 is made up of 14 amino acids. The CDR3 sequence: CASSLGPGADTQYF. The CDR3 DNA reads as TGTGCCAGCAGTCTGGGCCCGGGGGCAGATACGCAGTATTTT.

Of note for this clonotype: Since a much larger clone is just one base distant, this may be a read error. The chain is built from TRBV6-5 and TRBJ2-5, with D possibly matching TRBD2 (5 bases). CDR1 MNHEY and CDR2 SVGAGI come from the germline V gene. V was trimmed by 2 bases and J by 11 bases, leaving 21 bases between them. This CDR3 has 15 residues. The CDR3 DNA is TGTGCCAGCAGTTACCCGGGATCTGGAGAGAATGAGCAGTACTTC. Translated: CASSYPGSGENEQYF.

This clonotype was picked up a small number of times. The chain is built from TRBV3-1 and TRBJ1-2; D not certain. Germline V lookup: CDR1 LGHDT, CDR2 YNNKEL (reference sequence). Trimming took 0 bases from V and 5 from J, leaving 10 bases between them. The CDR3 has 14 residues. The CDR3 reads CASSQDSTAYGYTF. CDR3 bases: TGTGCCAGCAGCCAAGATTCCACAGCTTATGGCTACACCTTC.

This clonotype has only a few counts. The rearrangement joins TRBV5-1 to TRBJ2-3; 16 bases match TRBD2. CDR1 and CDR2 (germline): SGHRS, YFSETQ. This CDR3 is 19 amino acids long. V lost 3 bases, J lost 4 bases, and 11 bases stayed unmatched. DNA for the CDR3: TGCGCCAGCAGCTCGGGACTAGCGGGGGGGCACTATCAGGCAGATACGCAGTATTTT. Protein sequence: CASSSGLAGGHYQADTQYF. The full variable domain, its missing parts supplied by reference TRBV5-1 and TRBJ2-3, is KAGVTQTPRYLIKTRGQQVTLSCSPISGHRSVSWYQQTPGQGLQFLFEYFSETQRNKGNFPGRFSGRQFSNSRSEMNVSTLELGDSALYLCASSSGLAGGHYQADTQYFGPGTRLTVL.

This chain uses TRBV7-2 with TRBJ2-5; D is unclear. The length of the CDR3 is 11 residues. Looked up from germline, CDR1 is SGHTA and CDR2 is FQGNSA. V lost 10 bases to trimming and J lost 4 bases, with 10 bases between them. The CDR3 region is CATGYGETQYF. The DNA of the CDR3 is TGTGCCACCGGATACGGAGAGACCCAGTACTTC.

The chain uses TRBV20-1 and TRBJ1-5; D is undetermined. Germline loops: CDR1 DFQATT, CDR2 SNEGSKA (reference sequence). This CDR3 has 16 amino acids. V was pared by 1 base and J by 4 bases, with 17 bases between. CDR3 protein: CSARAPGRSSNQPQHF. CDR3 in DNA: TGCAGTGCTAGAGCTCCTGGGAGAAGCTCTAATCAGCCCCAGCATTTT.

The chain uses TRBV4-3 and TRBJ1-5; no clear D gene. The V gene's germline CDR1 is LGHNA and CDR2 YSLEER. Trimming pared 0 bases from V and 3 bases from J, leaving 9 bases between. This CDR3 contains 15 residues. CDR3 protein: CASSQDTTFNQPQHF. For the CDR3, the DNA is TGCGCCAGCAGCCAAGATACCACCTTCAATCAGCCCCAGCATTTT.